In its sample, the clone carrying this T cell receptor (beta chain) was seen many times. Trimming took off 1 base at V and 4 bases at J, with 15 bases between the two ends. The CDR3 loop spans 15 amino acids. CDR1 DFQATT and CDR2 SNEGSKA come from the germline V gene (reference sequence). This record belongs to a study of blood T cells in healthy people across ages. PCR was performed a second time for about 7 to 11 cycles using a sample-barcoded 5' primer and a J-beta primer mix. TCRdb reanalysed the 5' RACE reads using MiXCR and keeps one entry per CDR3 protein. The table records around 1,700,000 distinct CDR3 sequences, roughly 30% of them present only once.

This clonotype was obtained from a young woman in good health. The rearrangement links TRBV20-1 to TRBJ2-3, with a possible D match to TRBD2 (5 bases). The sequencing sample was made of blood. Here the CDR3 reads CSARVLGLDADTQYF. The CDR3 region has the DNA TGCAGTGCTAGAGTACTAGGGCTAGACGCAGATACGCAGTATTTT.